Below are 16 T cell receptor beta chains sequenced from a single sample in a study of T cells in Graves' hyperthyroidism and ophthalmopathy. Template material for amplifying TCR beta CDR3 regions consisted of RNA transcripts. HTBI primers drove first-round RT-PCR of the TCR CDR3. TCRdb passed the multiplex PCR reads through MiXCR, listing each CDR3 protein once. The table includes a few hundred thousand distinct CDR3 sequences, about half detected once. Sequenced input: peripheral blood or thyroid tissue (not recorded which). These TCRs come from an adult woman with Graves' disease, either hyperthyroidism or ophthalmopathy (not recorded which).

The gene calls are TRBV6-6 and TRBJ2-7, with D tentatively TRBD1 or TRBD2 (6 bases each). Germline V lookup: CDR1 MNHNY, CDR2 SVGAGI (reference sequence). Trimming took off 10 bases at V and 5 bases at J, with 21 bases between the two ends. The CDR3 covers 14 residues. The CDR3 DNA follows: TGTGCCACCCGGACGGGGGCCACGAGGAACGAGCAGTACTTC. Encoded protein: CATRTGATRNEQYF.

The rearrangement links TRBV7-9 to TRBJ2-5; no firm D call. The CDR3 length is 15 residues. Germline-derived CDR1 and CDR2 are SEHNR and FQNEAQ (reference sequence). V dropped 1 base and J dropped 1 base, with 10 bases sitting between them. The CDR3 here is CASSLGTHFQETQYF. The DNA of the CDR3 is TGTGCCAGCAGCTTAGGCACCCACTTCCAAGAGACCCAGTACTTC.

This clonotype was seen just once. The rearrangement joins TRBV6-1 to TRBJ1-4; D is possibly TRBD1 (5 bases). Germline CDR1 MNHNS, CDR2 SASEGT. V was shortened by 5 bases and J by 7 bases, with 14 bases between the two germline ends. This CDR3 has 14 amino acids. CDR3 nucleotide sequence: TGTGCCAGCAGTCCGGGGGGAACGACTGAAAAACTGTTTTTT. The encoded protein is CASSPGGTTEKLFF.

Of note for this clonotype: One end of the junction is discordant with germline, which a read error may explain. The chain has TRBV2 and TRBJ1-2, with 9 bases lining up with TRBD1. The CDR3 has 13 amino acids. The germline CDR1 and CDR2 sequences are SNHLY and FYNNEI. CDR3 amino acids: CTSRGDRDYGYTF. The DNA for the CDR3 is TGTACCAGCAGAGGGGACAGGGACTATGGCTACACCTTC.

This clonotype has ten or more counts. The chain is built from TRBV7-9 and TRBJ2-7; TRBD1 aligns across 7 bases. V shed 4 bases and J 1 base; nucleotides not matched to a gene: 10. In germline, CDR1 is SEHNR, CDR2 FQNEAQ (reference sequence). CDR3 length: 16 amino acids. CDR3 coding DNA: TGTGCCAGCAGCTCGCGAACAGGGGAGACATCCTACGAGCAGTACTTC. Translation gives CASSSRTGETSYEQYF. Full variable domain (outside the CDR3, taken from reference TRBV7-9 and TRBJ2-7): DTGVSQNPRHKITKRGQNVTFRCDPISEHNRLYWYRQTLGQGPEFLTYFQNEAQLEKSRLLSDRFSAERPKGSFSTLEIQRTEQGDSAMYLCASSSRTGETSYEQYFGPGTRLTVT.

Of note for this clonotype: The limits of the CDR3 on the DNA are not certain, so only TCRdb's listed CDR3 is given. The chain couples TRBV25-1 to TRBJ2-5; the table names TRBD2, a call not compared with the DNA. Germline CDR1 reads MGHDK; CDR2 reads SYGVNS. The CDR3 length is 15 residues, termini included. The CDR3 sequence: CACSARSPTQETQYF.

This clonotype was counted many times. The chain joins TRBV20-1 to TRBJ1-5; perhaps TRBD1 as D (6 bases). The CDR3 has 15 amino acids. Trimming removed 3 bases at V and 4 bases at J, with 16 bases between. Germline CDR1 reads DFQATT; CDR2 reads SNEGSKA (reference sequence). In nucleotides, the CDR3 is TGCAGTGCTAGGGAAACAGGGTTCCGAAATCAGCCCCAGCATTTT. As protein: CSARETGFRNQPQHF.

The chain joins TRBV29-1 to TRBJ1-2; no firm D call. The CDR3 is 12 residues long. Trimming removed 3 bases at V and 2 bases at J, with 7 bases between. Germline loops: CDR1 SQVTM, CDR2 ANQGSEA. The CDR3 DNA reads TGCAGCGTTGACACGGGGAACTATGGCTACACCTTC. It yields the protein CSVDTGNYGYTF.

This rearrangement joins TRBV27 to TRBJ1-1; D is possibly TRBD1 (6 bases). The CDR3 consists of 15 residues. V lost 6 bases and J lost 4, with 18 bases in between. Germline V lookup: CDR1 MNHEY, CDR2 SMNVEV (reference sequence). The CDR3 protein is CASSGPGAAGTEAFF. CDR3 DNA sequence: TGTGCCAGCAGCGGCCCGGGGGCCGCTGGCACTGAAGCTTTCTTT.

The chain links TRBV7-2 to TRBJ2-7; 10 bases line up with TRBD2. Per the germline V gene, CDR1 is SGHTA and CDR2 is FQGNSA. V gave up 4 bases and J gave up 4 bases; unmatched junction bases: 4. This CDR3 is 14 amino acids long. The CDR3 sequence is CASSSGLAIYEQYF. DNA for the CDR3: TGTGCCAGCAGCTCGGGACTAGCGATATACGAGCAGTACTTC.

This clonotype turned up a few times. This chain links TRBV12-3 or TRBV12-4 with TRBJ1-2; no firm D call. The CDR3 is made up of 15 amino acids. The V end was cut by 6 bases, the J end by 1 base, with 15 bases between. CDR3 sequence reads: CASSSGPRVNYGYTF. The CDR3 DNA is TGTGCCAGCAGCTCTGGCCCCCGGGTTAACTATGGCTACACCTTC.

The chain carries TRBV29-1 and TRBJ1-2; a possible D gene is TRBD1 (6 bases). CDR3 length equals 12 residues. CDR1 is SQVTM and CDR2 is ANQGSEA in the germline V gene. V was clipped by 7 bases and J by 2 bases, with 11 bases between them. CDR3 coding DNA: TGCAGCGATACCGACAGGAACTATGGCTACACCTTC. Translated: CSDTDRNYGYTF.

This clonotype was picked up a small number of times. This sequence joins TRBV30 and TRBJ1-5, with D perhaps matching TRBD1 (5 bases). There are 15 residues in the CDR3. Germline V gives CDR1 GTSNPN, CDR2 SVGIG (reference sequence). V was clipped by 1 base and J by 2 bases, with 12 bases between them. CDR3 bases: TGTGCCTGGAGTGAGGGGACCTGGGGCAATCAGCCCCAGCATTTT. Translating it yields CAWSEGTWGNQPQHF.

In nucleotides, the CDR3 is TGCAGTGCTAGATCCCTGGCGAACAATCAGCCCCAGTACTTC. It translates to CSARSLANNQPQYF. The chain uses TRBV20-1 and TRBJ2-5; no reliable D call. This CDR3 has 14 amino acids. Deletions cut 2 bases from V and 9 bases from J, with 19 bases between. Germline V gene lookup returns CDR1 DFQATT and CDR2 SNEGSKA (reference sequence).

This clonotype was seen many times. The chain joins TRBV5-1 to TRBJ2-5; 8 nucleotides line up with TRBD1. Germline lookup yields CDR1 SGHRS and CDR2 YFSETQ. With 4 bases clipped from V and 4 bases from J, the junction kept 12 bases outside the gene matches. The CDR3 runs to 16 residues. In DNA form, the CDR3 reads TGCGCCAGCAGCATGGACCCCTCAGGGGGCGTAGAGACCCAGTACTTC. It is translated as CASSMDPSGGVETQYF.

Points on this clonotype: Possible read error: a much larger clone is one base away. This chain joins TRBV27 and TRBJ2-5; tentatively, D is TRBD1 (5 bases). From germline, CDR1 is MNHEY and CDR2 SMNVEV (reference sequence). The CDR3 is 13 amino acids. CDR3 region: CAISFQGGETQYF. The CDR3 nucleotides read TGTGCCATCAGTTTCCAGGGCGGAGAGACCCAGTACTTC.